The 10 T cell receptor beta chains presented below share a single source sample, sequenced in a study of CD4 T cells in relation to SARS-CoV-2 and coronaviruses. Before the COVID-19 pandemic, during about 2011-2019, CD4+ T cells were taken from unexposed donors. Isolation of CD4+ T cells took place after roughly nine days in culture. What these receptors recognize is not known. The table came from immunoSEQ multiplex PCR; TCRdb's copy has only in-frame clones and leaves some out. The table lists just under 30,000 clones, 76% of them singletons. The material sequenced was CD4+ T cells from PBMCs, cultured in vitro. Receptors originate from a human donor in good health.

J is TRBJ1-2 and V is TRBV4-1; TRBD1 matches at 8 bases. Germline loops: CDR1 MGHRA, CDR2 YSYEKL. This CDR3 contains 15 residues. With V trimmed by 0 bases and J by 4 bases, 4 bases remained unmatched. CDR3 in amino acids: CASSQDRDRSYGYTF. The CDR3 DNA sequence: TGCGCCAGCAGCCAAGATAGGGACAGGTCCTATGGCTACACCTTC.

The gene calls are TRBV6-1 and TRBJ1-5, with 9 bases fitting TRBD1. This CDR3 has 16 amino acids. Germline CDR1 reads MNHNS; CDR2 reads SASEGT. The J segment lost 5 bases and the V segment lost 3 bases, leaving 8 bases of the junction unmatched. This CDR3 reads CASSDVGTGWDQPQHF. The CDR3 DNA sequence: TGTGCCAGCAGTGACGTTGGGACAGGGTGGGATCAGCCCCAGCATTTT.

The CDR3 loop reads CASSSTGTGPNEQFF. The CDR3 DNA is TGCGCCAGCAGCTCGACCGGGACAGGCCCCAATGAGCAGTTCTTC. This rearrangement joins TRBV5-1 to TRBJ2-1; the match to TRBD1 covers 8 bases. This CDR3 is 15 amino acids long. After removal of 3 bases from V and 6 bases from J, the junction contained 8 bases not matched to a gene. Per germline, CDR1 SGHRS and CDR2 YFSETQ.

The chain carries TRBV5-1 and TRBJ1-3; D not certain. The V and J ends lost 2 bases and 0 bases respectively, with 6 bases between them. Germline assignment: CDR1 SGHRS and CDR2 YFSETQ. The CDR3 loop spans 14 amino acids. The CDR3 bases are TGCGCCAGCAGCTTTGACATCTCTGGAAACACCATATATTTT. Amino acids: CASSFDISGNTIYF.

In this sample, this clone turned up once. The V gene is TRBV7-9, the J gene TRBJ1-1; 9 bases line up with TRBD1. CDR3 size: 15 residues. The V gene end was trimmed by 6 bases and the J gene end by 4 bases; junction bases not matched to a gene: 9. Germline lookup yields CDR1 SEHNR and CDR2 FQNEAQ (reference sequence). The CDR3 DNA sequence: TGTGCCAGCAGTCCTACAGGGGGCGAGTTCACTGAAGCTTTCTTT. It codes for CASSPTGGEFTEAFF.

This clone came up a few times. This chain links TRBV4-2 with TRBJ2-5; tentatively, D is TRBD2 (6 bases). The CDR3 has 16 residues. V was clipped by 8 bases and J by 2 bases, with 21 bases between them. Germline CDR1 and CDR2: LGHNA and YNFKEQ. The CDR3 DNA is TGTGCCAGCCGCCGGGGAGGAGGGGTAAGGCAAGAGACCCAGTACTTC. Protein product: CASRRGGGVRQETQYF.

The V gene is TRBV3-1 (or the pseudogene TRBV3-2), the J gene TRBJ2-1; 9 bases line up with TRBD2. V was pared by 0 bases and J by 9 bases, with 6 bases of the junction left unmatched. The CDR3 loop spans 15 amino acids. Per germline, CDR1 LGHDT and CDR2 YNNKEL (reference sequence). In DNA, the CDR3 is TGTGCCAGCAGCCAAGATTCTAGCGGGGTGGGTGAGCAGTTCTTC. This codes for CASSQDSSGVGEQFF.

V and J are TRBV7-2 and TRBJ1-4; maybe TRBD1 (6 bases). The CDR3 is 14 residues long. Between the trimmed V and J ends, which lost 4 bases and 5 bases, there was a span of 11 bases. Germline loops: CDR1 SGHTA, CDR2 FQGNSA. For the CDR3, the DNA is TGTGCCAGCAGCTCGACAGGTATAAATGAAAAACTGTTTTTT. This encodes CASSSTGINEKLFF.

The chain recombines TRBV20-1 with TRBJ1-2; the match to TRBD1 covers 7 bases. V dropped 3 bases and J dropped 4; count of bases not matched to a gene: 2. Per the germline V gene, CDR1 is DFQATT and CDR2 is SNEGSKA (reference sequence). This CDR3 is 12 amino acids long. The CDR3 bases are TGCAGTGCTAGTCGGACAGGCTATGGCTACACCTTC. Protein sequence: CSASRTGYGYTF.

V usage is TRBV24-1 and J usage is TRBJ2-5; D unclear. Trimming took off 4 bases at V and 3 bases at J, with 14 bases between the two ends. This CDR3 region has 15 residues. Germline lookup yields CDR1 KGHDR and CDR2 SFDVKD. The CDR3: CATSDGGLSKETQYF. CDR3 sequence (DNA): TGTGCCACCAGTGACGGTGGGTTGAGCAAAGAGACCCAGTACTTC.